The 26 T cell receptor beta chains below come from one sample, sequenced in a study of T-cell reconstitution after alpha-beta-depleted transplantation in children. Preparing the TCRbeta library involved the use of unique molecular identifiers. MiXCR, run by TCRdb on the PCR reads, gives a single entry per CDR3 protein. The sample records 250,000 to 400,000 distinct CDR3 sequences, 23% being singletons. The sequenced sample was PBMCs, mostly from graft donor cells, obtained 180 days after TCRalphabeta/CD19-depleted stem cell transplant. Every receptor here comes from a male patient between 10 and 17 years old who had a stem cell transplant for acute lymphoblastic leukemia, so the T cells may come from the graft donor.

This chain uses TRBV5-1 with TRBJ2-7; 14 bases fit TRBD2. The junction had 6 bases not matched to a gene; V was cut back by 4 bases and J by 9 bases. Germline CDR1 and CDR2: SGHRS and YFSETQ. The CDR3 length is 14 residues. The CDR3 region is CASSGSGLAGVQYF. In DNA form, the CDR3 reads TGCGCCAGCAGCGGATCGGGACTAGCGGGAGTGCAGTACTTC.

V and J are TRBV7-8 and TRBJ2-1; D might be TRBD1 (5 bases). V lost 2 bases and J 3 bases, leaving 11 bases between the germline ends. The CDR3 is made up of 15 amino acids. Per the germline V gene, CDR1 is SGHVS and CDR2 is FQNEAQ. This CDR3 is CASSLRPQGYNEQFF. The CDR3 DNA follows: TGTGCCAGCAGCTTACGGCCCCAGGGCTACAATGAGCAGTTCTTC.

Comment on this clonotype: A junction boundary mismatches the germline segment, possibly from a read error. The chain links TRBV20-1 to TRBJ2-1; 8 nucleotides line up with TRBD2. The CDR3 runs to 16 residues. Germline V CDR1 and CDR2: DFQATT, SNEGSKA (reference sequence). The CDR3 region is CCATGLEWGNYNEQFF. The CDR3 nucleotides read TGCTGTGCTACGGGACTAGAGTGGGGGAACTACAATGAGCAGTTCTTC.

The chain is built from TRBV7-8 and TRBJ2-7; 7 bases fit TRBD2. Germline trimming cut 5 bases from V and 3 bases from J; bases unmatched to any gene: 7. Germline V lookup: CDR1 SGHVS, CDR2 FQNEAQ. The CDR3 sequence is 14 residues long. The chain's CDR3 is CASSPWDYYYEQYF. CDR3 DNA: TGTGCCAGCAGCCCCTGGGACTACTACTACGAGCAGTACTTC. The variable domain in full, completed from reference TRBV7-8 and TRBJ2-7, reads GAGVSQSPRYKVAKRGQDVALRCDPISGHVSLFWYQQALGQGPEFLTYFQNEAQLDKSGLPSDRFFAERPEGSVSTLKIQRTQQEDSAVYLCASSPWDYYYEQYFGPGTRLTVT.

The chain carries TRBV20-1 and TRBJ1-1; TRBD1 might be the D (5 bases). The germline V and J ends were trimmed by 1 base and 1 base, with 7 bases remaining between them. This CDR3 is 13 amino acids long. Germline V gene sequence: CDR1 DFQATT, CDR2 SNEGSKA (reference sequence). The CDR3, as DNA: TGCAGTGCTAGAGTTGACAGGAACACTGAAGCTTTCTTT. Translating gives CSARVDRNTEAFF.

There are a few counts of this clonotype. The rearrangement links TRBV15 to TRBJ2-5; 7 bases are shared with TRBD2. The ends lost 4 bases at V and 1 base at J; junction bases unmatched: 6. CDR1 and CDR2 from the germline V gene are LNHNV and YYDKDF (reference sequence). CDR3 size: 15 residues. The CDR3 DNA sequence: TGTGCCACCAGCACCCGACTAGCCGTCCAAGAGACCCAGTACTTC. Its protein is CATSTRLAVQETQYF. The whole variable domain, remainder taken from reference TRBV15 and TRBJ2-5, is DAMVIQNPRYQVTQFGKPVTLSCSQTLNHNVMYWYQQKSSQAPKLLFHYYDKDFNNEADTPDNFQSRRPNTSFCFLDIRSPGLGDTAMYLCATSTRLAVQETQYFGPGTRLLVL.

This chain links TRBV12-3 or TRBV12-4 with TRBJ2-3, with 10 bases identical to TRBD2. The junction had 12 bases not matched to a gene; V was cut back by 5 bases and J by 1 base. This CDR3 spans 18 amino acids. In DNA form, the CDR3 reads TGTGCCAGCAGTGCTCGCCTAGCGGGAGCTAGGGGCACAGATACGCAGTATTTT. Its protein is CASSARLAGARGTDTQYF.

There are a few counts of this clonotype. The rearrangement links TRBV20-1 to TRBJ1-1; D perhaps matches TRBD1 (5 bases). Germline-derived CDR1 and CDR2 are DFQATT and SNEGSKA (reference sequence). The CDR3 has 12 amino acids. V shed 5 bases and J shed 3 bases, with 10 bases lying between them. This CDR3 reads CSASDSYTEAFF. The CDR3, as DNA: TGCAGTGCTTCAGACAGTTACACTGAAGCTTTCTTT.

A few counts support this clonotype. The CDR3 sequence: CASSGTWSSYNEQFF. The CDR3 DNA reads TGTGCCAGCAGCGGGACTTGGAGCTCCTACAATGAGCAGTTCTTC. V is TRBV3-1 and J is TRBJ2-1, with a possible D match to TRBD2 (6 bases). V was trimmed by 5 bases and J by 0 bases, leaving 11 bases between them. The germline gives CDR1 LGHDT, CDR2 YNNKEL (reference sequence). This CDR3 region has 15 residues.

This clonotype was seen a handful of times. Here the CDR3 DNA reads TGTGCCACCAGTGATTTGCAGGTCGAATGGATGAGGGGCCCAGATACGCAGTATTTT. It encodes CATSDLQVEWMRGPDTQYF. The V and J genes are TRBV24-1 and TRBJ2-3; D possibly matches TRBD1 or TRBD2 (5 bases each). This CDR3 is 19 amino acids long. The V and J ends lost 0 bases and 4 bases respectively, with 22 bases between them. Per the germline V gene, CDR1 is KGHDR and CDR2 is SFDVKD.

The chain uses TRBV7-6 and TRBJ2-7; no clear D. V was cut by 1 base and J by 2 bases, with 12 bases left in between. The CDR3 spans 15 residues. Germline V CDR1 and CDR2: SGHVS, FNYEAQ. The chain's CDR3 is CASSLGALPAYEQYF. The CDR3, as DNA: TGTGCCAGCAGCTTAGGAGCACTACCAGCCTACGAGCAGTACTTC.

This clonotype was seen ten or more times. The chain couples TRBV10-2 to TRBJ2-3; 9 positions agree with TRBD2. The germline V gene encodes CDR1 WSHSY and CDR2 SAAADI. There are 15 residues in the CDR3. The trim removed 3 bases at V and 4 bases at J, leaving 5 bases unmatched. CDR3 region: CASSDGGRAPDTQYF. The CDR3 DNA reads TGCGCCAGCAGTGATGGCGGGAGGGCCCCAGATACGCAGTATTTT.

V and J are TRBV7-3 and TRBJ2-7, with TRBD2 matching over 12 bases. Per the germline V gene, CDR1 is SGHTA and CDR2 is FQGTGA. The CDR3 has 14 amino acids. V lost 1 base to trimming and J lost 12 bases; unmatched junction nucleotides: 7. The CDR3 coding sequence is TGTGCCAGCAGCTTAAAAACTAGCGGGAGGTTGACGTACTTC. It translates to CASSLKTSGRLTYF. Variable domain in full (rest from reference TRBV7-3 and TRBJ2-7): GAGVSQTPSNKVTEKGKYVELRCDPISGHTALYWYRQSLGQGPEFLIYFQGTGAADDSGLPNDRFFAVRPEGSVSTLKIQRTERGDSAVYLCASSLKTSGRLTYFGPGTRLTVT.

The chain combines TRBV7-9 with TRBJ1-3, with a weak D call TRBD1 (6 bases). This CDR3 spans 15 amino acids. CDR1 SEHNR and CDR2 FQNEAQ come from the germline V gene (reference sequence). Trimming left V 3 bases short and J 8 bases short, with 17 bases between. CDR3 sequence reads: CASSFPPGGWDTIYF. The CDR3 DNA sequence: TGTGCCAGCAGCTTCCCACCGGGGGGCTGGGACACCATATATTTT.

This clonotype was picked up a small number of times. This rearrangement joins TRBV29-1 to TRBJ2-3; 13 nucleotides match TRBD2. The V gene's germline CDR1 is SQVTM and CDR2 ANQGSEA. This CDR3 contains 16 residues. V shed 3 bases and J 5 bases; nucleotides not matched to a gene: 8. In DNA form, the CDR3 reads TGCAGCGTTGAGGTACTAGCGGGAGGGCCGGGAGATACGCAGTATTTT. It codes for CSVEVLAGGPGDTQYF.

This clonotype was counted a few times. V and J are TRBV12-3 or TRBV12-4 and TRBJ1-1; tentative D call: TRBD1 (6 bases). Trimming left V 6 bases short and J 1 base short, with 15 bases between. The CDR3 covers 15 residues. CDR3 sequence (DNA): TGTGCCAGCAGCGAGGTTCGGGACAAGAACACTGAAGCTTTCTTT. It is translated as CASSEVRDKNTEAFF.

The genes are TRBV20-1 and TRBJ2-7; D is undetermined. Germline loops: CDR1 DFQATT, CDR2 SNEGSKA (reference sequence). The CDR3 is 15 amino acids. Trimming removed 6 bases at V and 0 bases at J, with 18 bases between. The CDR3 DNA follows: TGCAGTGCCCACATCTCGGTGGAGAGCTCCTACGAGCAGTACTTC. This gives the protein CSAHISVESSYEQYF.

The DNA for the CDR3 is TGTGCCAGCAGCCTTTTAACAGAGAACACTGAAGCTTTCTTT. This codes for CASSLLTENTEAFF. The V gene is TRBV7-8, the J gene TRBJ1-1; D unresolved. This CDR3 contains 14 residues. Trimming left V 5 bases short and J 1 base short, with 11 bases between. CDR1 is SGHVS, CDR2 FQNEAQ, per germline.

This clonotype has more than one count but fewer than ten. The V call is TRBV5-1, the J call TRBJ2-3; 12 bases map to TRBD2. CDR3 size: 16 residues. The V segment lost 3 bases and the J segment 2 bases; nucleotides outside the gene matches: 4. CDR1 and CDR2 from the germline V gene are SGHRS and YFSETQ. CDR3 in amino acids: CASSWTSGMYTDTQYF. Here the CDR3 DNA reads TGCGCCAGCAGCTGGACTAGCGGGATGTACACAGATACGCAGTATTTT.

V and J are TRBV7-9 and TRBJ2-1; 7 bases map to TRBD2. This CDR3 is 17 amino acids long. From germline, CDR1 is SEHNR and CDR2 FQNEAQ (reference sequence). V was clipped by 4 bases and J by 0 bases; unmatched bases: 9. For the CDR3, the DNA is TGTGCCAGCAGCTCTTACCGGGGGGTTAGCTCCTACAATGAGCAGTTCTTC. Translation gives CASSSYRGVSSYNEQFF.

In this sample, this clonotype turned up a few times. CDR3 nucleotides: TGTGCCAGCTCACCACGGACAGGGGGCGAAAACACTGAAGCTTTCTTT. This codes for CASSPRTGGENTEAFF. The genes are TRBV18 and TRBJ1-1; 11 bases agree with TRBD1. This CDR3 spans 16 amino acids. Germline V gives CDR1 KGHSH, CDR2 LQKENI. The J segment lost 2 bases and the V segment lost 1 base, leaving 3 bases of the junction unmatched.

This clonotype was detected only a few times. The junction and the germline gene differ at one end; a read error may be behind it. The gene calls are TRBV12-5 and TRBJ1-2; no clear D gene. CDR1 and CDR2 from the germline V gene are LGHNT and FRNRAP. The CDR3 is 11 amino acids. The CDR3 is CASGHPLGTGF. In DNA, the CDR3 is TGTGCTAGTGGCCACCCTTTGGGAACTGGCTTC.

Details on this clonotype: The junction does not match germline at one end; this may be a read error. The chain employs TRBV24-1 and TRBJ2-7, with 9 bases fitting TRBD2. Germline V gene data show CDR1 as KGHDR and CDR2 as SFDVKD. The CDR3 is 14 amino acids. This chain's CDR3 is CATSRAGGSYEQHF. DNA of the CDR3: TGTGCCACCAGTCGAGCGGGAGGATCCTACGAGCAGCACTTC.

The rearrangement joins TRBV6-1 to TRBJ2-6; D is unclear. Trimming took off 6 bases at V and 4 bases at J, with 10 bases between the two ends. In germline, CDR1 is MNHNS, CDR2 SASEGT. The CDR3 runs 14 residues. The CDR3 protein is CASRIIWGANVLTF. CDR3 DNA sequence: TGTGCCAGCAGGATTATATGGGGGGCCAACGTCCTGACTTTC.

DNA for the CDR3: TGCGCCAGCAGCCAAGGGCGGACAGGGGGCTCCTACAATGAGCAGTTCTTC. Translation: CASSQGRTGGSYNEQFF. The chain couples TRBV4-1 to TRBJ2-1; 10 positions match TRBD1. The V gene end was trimmed by 1 base and the J gene end by 0 bases; junction bases not matched to a gene: 3. The germline V gene encodes CDR1 MGHRA and CDR2 YSYEKL. The CDR3 is 17 amino acids.

This clonotype appeared a few times. This chain links TRBV7-7 with TRBJ2-7, with D perhaps TRBD1 (6 bases). Germline V gene sequence: CDR1 SSHAT, CDR2 FNYEAQ (reference sequence). The CDR3 sequence is 14 residues long. Trimming took off 5 bases at V and 1 base at J, with 12 bases between the two ends. The CDR3 is CASSRLGQSYEQYF. DNA of the CDR3: TGTGCCAGCAGCCGGTTGGGACAATCCTACGAGCAGTACTTC. The full variable domain, its missing parts supplied by reference TRBV7-7 and TRBJ2-7, is GAGVSQSPRYKVTKRGQDVTLRCDPISSHATLYWYQQALGQGPEFLTYFNYEAQPDKSGLPSDRFSAERPEGSISTLTIQRTEQRDSAMYRCASSRLGQSYEQYFGPGTRLTVT.